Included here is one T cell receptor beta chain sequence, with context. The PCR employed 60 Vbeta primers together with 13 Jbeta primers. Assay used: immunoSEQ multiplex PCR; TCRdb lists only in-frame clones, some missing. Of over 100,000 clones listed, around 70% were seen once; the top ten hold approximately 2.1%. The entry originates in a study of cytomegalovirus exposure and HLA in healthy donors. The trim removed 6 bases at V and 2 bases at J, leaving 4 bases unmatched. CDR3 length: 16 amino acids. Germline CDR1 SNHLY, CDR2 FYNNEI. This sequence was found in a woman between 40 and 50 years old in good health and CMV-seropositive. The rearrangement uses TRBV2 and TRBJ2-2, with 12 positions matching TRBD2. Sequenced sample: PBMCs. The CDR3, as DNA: TGTGCCAGCAGCCCGACTAGCGGGAGAAACACCGGGGAGCTGTTTTTT. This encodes CASSPTSGRNTGELFF.